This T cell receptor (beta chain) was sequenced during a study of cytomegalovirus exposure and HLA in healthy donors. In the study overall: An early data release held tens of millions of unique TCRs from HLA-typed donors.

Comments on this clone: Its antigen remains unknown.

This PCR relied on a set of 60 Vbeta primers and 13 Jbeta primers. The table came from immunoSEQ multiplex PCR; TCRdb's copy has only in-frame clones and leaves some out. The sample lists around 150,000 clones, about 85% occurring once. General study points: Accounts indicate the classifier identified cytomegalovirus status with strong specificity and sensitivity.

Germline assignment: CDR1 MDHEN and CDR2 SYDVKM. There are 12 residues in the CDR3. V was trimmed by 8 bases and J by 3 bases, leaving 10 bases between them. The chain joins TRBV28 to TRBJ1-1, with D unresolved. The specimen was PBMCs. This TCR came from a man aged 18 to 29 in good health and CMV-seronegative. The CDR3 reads CASSSPDTEAFF. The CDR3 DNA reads TGTGCCAGCTCTAGCCCGGACACTGAAGCTTTCTTT.